Sequencing of this TCR beta chain was carried out in a study of T cells in Graves' hyperthyroidism and ophthalmopathy. This clonotype came up many times. The source material, RNA transcripts, was used to amplify TCR beta CDR3 regions. The HTBI primer set served for first-round RT-PCR of the TCR CDR3. TCRdb called the multiplex PCR reads again in MiXCR, with one record for every CDR3 protein. The table has approximately 400,000 distinct CDR3 sequences, approximately 15% seen once. CDR1 is SEHNR, CDR2 FQNEAQ, per germline (reference sequence). The CDR3 spans 12 residues. V lost 10 bases, J lost 0 bases, and 3 bases stayed unmatched. Graves' hyperthyroidism is called stable when ophthalmopathy does not progress within 18 months.

V gene TRBV7-9 combines with J gene TRBJ2-7; 7 bases map to TRBD1. The sequence was obtained from a woman aged 18-29 years with Graves' hyperthyroidism. The specimen sequenced was blood. The CDR3 sequence: CATRDSSYEQYF. Here the CDR3 DNA reads TGTGCCACCAGGGACAGCTCCTACGAGCAGTACTTC.